These 5 T cell receptor beta chains originate from one sample sequenced in a study of cytomegalovirus exposure and HLA in healthy donors. The PCR ran on 60 Vbeta and 13 Jbeta primers. The assay was immunoSEQ multiplex PCR, and TCRdb's table has in-frame clones only and misses some. The table includes fewer than 250,000 clones, about four fifths detected once. Sequenced material: PBMCs. These receptors originate from a man aged 35 to 55 in good health and CMV-seropositive.

The CDR3 bases are TGTGCCAGCAGAGTCGGAGCGTACGAGCAGTACTTC. It is translated as CASRVGAYEQYF. V and J are TRBV6-1 and TRBJ2-5; D unclear. The J call is in doubt because the DNA end fits TRBJ2-7 better. The CDR3 is made up of 12 amino acids. Per the germline V gene, CDR1 is MNHNS and CDR2 is SASEGT.

The table lists this clone with a few counts. The junction does not match germline at one end; this may be a read error. The chain couples TRBV5-1 to TRBJ2-4; TRBD2 agrees at 11 bases. CDR3 size: 19 residues. The V gene's germline CDR1 is SGHRS and CDR2 YFSETQ. The CDR3 region has the DNA TGCGCCAGCAGCTTGTGGGGGACTAGCGGTGGAGGGGCCAAAAACAGTCAGTACTTC. This sequence encodes CASSLWGTSGGGAKNSQYF.

The chain carries TRBV5-5 and TRBJ1-5, with D maybe TRBD1 (6 bases). Germline lookup yields CDR1 SGHKS and CDR2 YYEKEE (reference sequence). The V end was cut by 4 bases, the J end by 10 bases, with 18 bases between. The CDR3 has 14 residues. The chain's CDR3 is CASSPGGGFYPQHF. The CDR3 DNA reads TGTGCCAGCAGCCCCGGGGGGGGCTTTTATCCCCAGCATTTT.

The chain is built from TRBV11-2 and TRBJ2-5; a possible D gene is TRBD1 (6 bases). CDR3 length: 14 amino acids. In germline, CDR1 is SGHAT, CDR2 FQNNGV. Trimming left V 5 bases short and J 7 bases short, with 17 bases between. CDR3 residues: CASSPRTELGTQYF. For the CDR3, the DNA is TGTGCCAGCAGCCCCAGGACAGAACTCGGGACCCAGTACTTC.

The J gene is TRBJ2-1, the V gene TRBV7-3; the D gene is possibly TRBD2 (7 bases). Trimming stripped 2 bases from V and 8 bases from J, with 16 bases between. The CDR3 covers 15 residues. In germline, CDR1 is SGHTA, CDR2 FQGTGA. The CDR3 DNA reads TGTGCCAGCAGCTTAGGGGGGGCCCCAGGCGATGAGCAGTTCTTC. Translated: CASSLGGAPGDEQFF.